This T cell receptor beta chain is drawn from a study of T cell therapy after organ transplantation. Study-wide points: Minimal repertoire change after therapy followed marked pretherapy expansions in nonresponders.

A word on this clone: Antigen unknown.

Measured with immunoSEQ multiplex PCR; TCRdb has only the in-frame clones, and not every one. The sample lists 44,000 or so clones, approximately 94% occurring once. CDR1 GTSNPN and CDR2 SVGIG come from the germline V gene (reference sequence). CDR3 length equals 11 residues. Trimming took 4 bases from V and 0 from J, leaving 3 bases between them. The chain is built from TRBV30 and TRBJ2-5; D not resolved. Here the sequenced sample was CD8+ T cells from blood, taken before autologous CMV-specific T cell therapy. The receptor's source is a human patient who had received a solid organ transplant and had CMV disease. The CDR3 spells CAWTDQETQYF. The DNA of the CDR3 is TGTGCCTGGACAGACCAAGAGACCCAGTACTTC.